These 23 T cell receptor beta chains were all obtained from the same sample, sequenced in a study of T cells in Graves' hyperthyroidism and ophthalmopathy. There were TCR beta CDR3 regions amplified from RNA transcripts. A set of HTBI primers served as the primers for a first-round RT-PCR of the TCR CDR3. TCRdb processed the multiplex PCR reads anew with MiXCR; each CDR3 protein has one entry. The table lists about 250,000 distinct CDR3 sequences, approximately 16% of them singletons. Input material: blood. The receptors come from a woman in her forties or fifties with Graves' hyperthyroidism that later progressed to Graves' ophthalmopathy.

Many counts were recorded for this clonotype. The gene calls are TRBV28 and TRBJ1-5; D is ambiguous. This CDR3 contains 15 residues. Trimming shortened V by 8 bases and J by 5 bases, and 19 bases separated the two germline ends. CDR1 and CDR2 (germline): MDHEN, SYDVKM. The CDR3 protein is CASFTPGSTDQPQHF. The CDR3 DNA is TGTGCCAGCTTTACCCCCGGCAGTACCGATCAGCCCCAGCATTTT.

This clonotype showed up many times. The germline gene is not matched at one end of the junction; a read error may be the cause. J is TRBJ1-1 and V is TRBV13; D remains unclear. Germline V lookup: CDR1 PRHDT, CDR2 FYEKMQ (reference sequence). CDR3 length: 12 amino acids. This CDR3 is CASSVGRTEAFF. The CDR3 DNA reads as TGTGCCAGCAGCGTAGGGAGAACTGAAGCTTTCTTT.

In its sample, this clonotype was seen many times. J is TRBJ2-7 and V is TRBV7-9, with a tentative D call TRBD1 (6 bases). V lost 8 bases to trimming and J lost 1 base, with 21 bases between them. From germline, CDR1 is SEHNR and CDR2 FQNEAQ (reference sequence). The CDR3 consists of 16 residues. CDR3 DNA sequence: TGTGCCAGCGGGTTTGGGCCACAGGGATCATCCTACGAGCAGTACTTC. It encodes CASGFGPQGSSYEQYF.

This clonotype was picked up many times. The CDR3 spells CASSLLDYWQIQETQYF. As DNA, the CDR3 is TGTGCCAGCAGCTTACTTGATTACTGGCAAATCCAAGAGACCCAGTACTTC. This chain connects TRBV7-8 to TRBJ2-5; D is ambiguous. Germline V lookup: CDR1 SGHVS, CDR2 FQNEAQ. V shed 2 bases and J shed 1 base, with 17 bases lying between them. CDR3 length: 17 amino acids.

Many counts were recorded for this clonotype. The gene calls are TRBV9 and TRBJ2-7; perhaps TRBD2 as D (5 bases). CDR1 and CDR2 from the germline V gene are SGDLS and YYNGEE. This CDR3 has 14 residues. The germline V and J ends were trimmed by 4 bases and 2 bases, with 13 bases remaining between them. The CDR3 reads CASSRTEEPYEQYF. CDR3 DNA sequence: TGTGCCAGCAGCCGGACTGAAGAGCCCTACGAGCAGTACTTC.

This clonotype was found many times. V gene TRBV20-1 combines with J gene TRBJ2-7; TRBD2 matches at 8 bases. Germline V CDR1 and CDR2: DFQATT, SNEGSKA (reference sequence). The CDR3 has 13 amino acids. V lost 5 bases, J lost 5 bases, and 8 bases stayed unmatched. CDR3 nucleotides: TGCAGTGCTCGACCGGGAGGGCTCCACGAGCAGTACTTC. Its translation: CSARPGGLHEQYF.

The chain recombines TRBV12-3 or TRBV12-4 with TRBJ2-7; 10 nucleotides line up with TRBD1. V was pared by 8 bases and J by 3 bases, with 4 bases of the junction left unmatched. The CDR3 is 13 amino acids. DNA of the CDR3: TGTGCCAGCGGGGACAGGGGACTCTACGAGCAGTACTTC. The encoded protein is CASGDRGLYEQYF.

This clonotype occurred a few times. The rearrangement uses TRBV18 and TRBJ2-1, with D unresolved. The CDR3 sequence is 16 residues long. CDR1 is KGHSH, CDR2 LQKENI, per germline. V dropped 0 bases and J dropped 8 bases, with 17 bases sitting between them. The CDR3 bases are TGTGCCAGCTCACCACCGGGGATCACAGTTTCCGATGAGCAGTTCTTC. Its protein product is CASSPPGITVSDEQFF.

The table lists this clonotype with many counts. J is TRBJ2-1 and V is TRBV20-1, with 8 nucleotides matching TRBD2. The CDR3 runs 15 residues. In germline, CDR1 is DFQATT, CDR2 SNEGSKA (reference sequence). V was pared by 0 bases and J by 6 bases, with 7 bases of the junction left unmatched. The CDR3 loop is CSARDYPRGGNEQFF. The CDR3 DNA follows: TGCAGTGCTAGAGATTACCCTCGGGGGGGCAATGAGCAGTTCTTC.

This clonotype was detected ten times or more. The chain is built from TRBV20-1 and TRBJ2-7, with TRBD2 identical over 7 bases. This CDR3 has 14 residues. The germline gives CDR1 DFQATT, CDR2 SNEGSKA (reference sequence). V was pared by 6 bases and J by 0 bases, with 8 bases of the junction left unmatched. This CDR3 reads CSAGPSGSSYEQYF. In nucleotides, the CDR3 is TGCAGTGCGGGCCCTAGCGGCAGCTCCTACGAGCAGTACTTC.

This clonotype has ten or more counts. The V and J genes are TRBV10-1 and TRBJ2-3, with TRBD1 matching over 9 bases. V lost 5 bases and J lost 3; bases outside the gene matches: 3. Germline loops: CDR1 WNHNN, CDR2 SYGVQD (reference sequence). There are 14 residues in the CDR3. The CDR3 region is CASSSDRGTDTQYF. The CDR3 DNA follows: TGCGCCAGCAGTTCCGACAGGGGGACAGATACGCAGTATTTT.

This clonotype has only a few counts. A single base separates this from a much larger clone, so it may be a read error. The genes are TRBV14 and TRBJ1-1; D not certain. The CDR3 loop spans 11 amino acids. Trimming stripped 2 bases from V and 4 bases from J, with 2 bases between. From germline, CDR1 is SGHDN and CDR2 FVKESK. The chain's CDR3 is CASSQSTEAFF. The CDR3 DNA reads TGTGCCAGCAGCCAATCCACTGAAGCTTTCTTT.

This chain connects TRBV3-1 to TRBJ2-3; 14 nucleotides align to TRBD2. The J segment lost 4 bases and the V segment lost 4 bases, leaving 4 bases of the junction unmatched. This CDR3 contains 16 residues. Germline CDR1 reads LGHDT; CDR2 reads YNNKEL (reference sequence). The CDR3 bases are TGTGCCAGCAGCCCGGGGACTAGCGGGAGCTCAGATACGCAGTATTTT. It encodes CASSPGTSGSSDTQYF.

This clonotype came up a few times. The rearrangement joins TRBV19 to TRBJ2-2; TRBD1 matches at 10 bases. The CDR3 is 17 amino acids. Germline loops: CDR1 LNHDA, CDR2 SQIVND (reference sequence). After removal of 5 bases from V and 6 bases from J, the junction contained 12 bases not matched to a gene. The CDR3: CASSPLPGTGASGELFF. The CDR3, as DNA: TGTGCCAGTAGTCCCCTTCCCGGGACAGGGGCCTCCGGGGAGCTGTTTTTT.

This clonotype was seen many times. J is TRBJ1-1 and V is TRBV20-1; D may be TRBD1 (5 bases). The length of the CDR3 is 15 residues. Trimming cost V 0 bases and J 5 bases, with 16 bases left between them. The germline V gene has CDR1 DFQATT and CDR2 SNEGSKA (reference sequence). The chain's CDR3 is CSAREGGEVRTEAFF. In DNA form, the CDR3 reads TGCAGTGCTAGAGAGGGGGGGGAAGTAAGGACTGAAGCTTTCTTT.

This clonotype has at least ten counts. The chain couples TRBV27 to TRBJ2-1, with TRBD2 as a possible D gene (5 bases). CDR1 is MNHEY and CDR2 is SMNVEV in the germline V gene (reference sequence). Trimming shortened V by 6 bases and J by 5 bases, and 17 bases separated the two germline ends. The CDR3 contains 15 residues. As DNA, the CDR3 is TGTGCCAGCAGCCCGCAAGGACGGGGAAACAATGAGCAGTTCTTC. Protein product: CASSPQGRGNNEQFF.

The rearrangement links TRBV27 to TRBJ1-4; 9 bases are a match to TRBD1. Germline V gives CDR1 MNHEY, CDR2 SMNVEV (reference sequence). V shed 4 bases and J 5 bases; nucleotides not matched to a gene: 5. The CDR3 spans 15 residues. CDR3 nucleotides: TGTGCCAGCAGTTCGACTGGACAGGGGAATGAAAAACTGTTTTTT. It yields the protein CASSSTGQGNEKLFF.

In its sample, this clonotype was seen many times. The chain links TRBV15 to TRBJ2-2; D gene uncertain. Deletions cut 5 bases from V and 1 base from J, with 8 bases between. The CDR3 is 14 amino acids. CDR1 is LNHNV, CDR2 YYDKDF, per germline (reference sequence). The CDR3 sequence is CATSRTRNTGELFF. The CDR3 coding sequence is TGTGCCACCAGCCGGACGCGGAACACCGGGGAGCTGTTTTTT.

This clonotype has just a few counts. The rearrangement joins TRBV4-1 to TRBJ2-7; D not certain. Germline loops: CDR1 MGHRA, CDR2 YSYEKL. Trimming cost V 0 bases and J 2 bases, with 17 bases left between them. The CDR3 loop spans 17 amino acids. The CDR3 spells CASSQDFWAGAAYEQYF. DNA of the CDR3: TGCGCCAGCAGCCAAGATTTCTGGGCAGGCGCTGCCTACGAGCAGTACTTC.

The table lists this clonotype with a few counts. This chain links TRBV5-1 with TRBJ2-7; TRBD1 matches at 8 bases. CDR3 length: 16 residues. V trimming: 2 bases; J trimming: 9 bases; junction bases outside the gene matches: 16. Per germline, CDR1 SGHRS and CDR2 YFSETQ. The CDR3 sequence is CASSLIPGQDIRGQYF. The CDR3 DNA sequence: TGCGCCAGCAGCTTAATACCGGGACAGGACATACGAGGGCAGTACTTC.

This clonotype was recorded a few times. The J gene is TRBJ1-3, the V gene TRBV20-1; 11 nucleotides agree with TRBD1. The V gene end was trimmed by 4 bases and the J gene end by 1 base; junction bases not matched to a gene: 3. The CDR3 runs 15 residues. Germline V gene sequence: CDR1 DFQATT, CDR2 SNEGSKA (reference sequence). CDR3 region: CSATGDRGSGNTIYF. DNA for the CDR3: TGCAGTGCTACCGGGGACAGGGGGTCTGGAAACACCATATATTTT.

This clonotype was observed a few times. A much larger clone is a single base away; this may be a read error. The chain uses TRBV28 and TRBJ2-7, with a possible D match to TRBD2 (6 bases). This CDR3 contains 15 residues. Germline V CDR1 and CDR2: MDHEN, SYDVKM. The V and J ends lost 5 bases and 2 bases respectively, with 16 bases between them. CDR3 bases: TGTGCCAGCAGTCCCATAGCGCGGGGCGCCTACGAGCAGTACTTC. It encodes CASSPIARGAYEQYF.

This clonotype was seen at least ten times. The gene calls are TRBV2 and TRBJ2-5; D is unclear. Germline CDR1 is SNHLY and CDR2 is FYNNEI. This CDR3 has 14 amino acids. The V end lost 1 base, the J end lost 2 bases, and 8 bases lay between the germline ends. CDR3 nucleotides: TGTGCCAGCAGTGAAGTGACCGCTCAAGAGACCCAGTACTTC. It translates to CASSEVTAQETQYF.